These 21 T cell receptor beta chains came from one sample sequenced in a study of cytomegalovirus exposure and HLA in healthy donors (dated by TCRdb to about 2017). The library was prepared using the immunoSEQ multiplex PCR assay. For the multiplex PCR, a mixture combining 60 forward primers for TCR Vbeta segments and 13 reverse primers for TCR Jbeta segments was used. TCRdb provides this immuneACCESS table in a form limited to in-frame rearrangements. Some clones are lacking; in checked studies, under half of them reflect an unresolved V gene, and why the rest are absent is not known. Within this sample are 150,000 to 200,000 clones, with around 81% of them counted one time only. The top ten constitute roughly 2.1% of the sample. What was sequenced was PBMCs. Receptors originate from a woman aged 18-30 years in good health and CMV-seropositive.

The chain has TRBV2 and TRBJ2-5; 10 bases fit TRBD2. Trimming took 4 bases from V and 3 from J; bases not matched to a gene: 5. The CDR3 sequence is 15 residues long. Germline lookup yields CDR1 SNHLY and CDR2 FYNNEI. DNA of the CDR3: TGTGCCAGCAGTGGGTTAGGGACTAGCGAAGAGACCCAGTACTTC. Translated: CASSGLGTSEETQYF.

The chain has TRBV28 and TRBJ2-7; 9 bases map to TRBD2. The CDR3 runs to 18 residues. Unmatched junction bases numbered 17, after V lost 4 bases and J lost 4 bases. CDR1 MDHEN and CDR2 SYDVKM come from the germline V gene. CDR3 in DNA: TGTGCCAGCAGTTCCCAAGGTGGGGTAGCGGGGGATCCGTACGAGCAGTACTTC. Protein sequence: CASSSQGGVAGDPYEQYF.

V and J are TRBV19 and TRBJ2-7; D remains unclear. CDR3 length equals 13 residues. From germline, CDR1 is LNHDA and CDR2 SQIVND (reference sequence). V was shortened by 2 bases and J by 2 bases, with 7 bases between the two germline ends. The CDR3 sequence: CASSISRTYEQYF. CDR3 nucleotide sequence: TGTGCCAGTAGTATATCCAGGACCTACGAGCAGTACTTC.

The rearrangement links TRBV5-1 to TRBJ2-5, with 8 positions matching TRBD1. V lost 7 bases to trimming and J lost 1 base; unmatched junction nucleotides: 6. This CDR3 has 14 amino acids. Germline lookup yields CDR1 SGHRS and CDR2 YFSETQ. The CDR3 protein is CASGGQGAQETQYF. The DNA for the CDR3 is TGCGCCAGCGGGGGGCAGGGGGCCCAAGAGACCCAGTACTTC.

The chain is built from TRBV12-5 and TRBJ1-1; D is unresolved. Looked up from germline, CDR1 is LGHNT and CDR2 is FRNRAP. V lost 7 bases to trimming and J lost 1 base, with 10 bases between them. The CDR3 length is 13 residues. CDR3 protein: CASATEQNTEAFF. CDR3 DNA: TGTGCTAGTGCAACAGAGCAGAACACTGAAGCTTTCTTT.

The CDR3 nucleotides are TGTGCCAGCAGCCAAGCGAGGGGCGGCGGGGCCTATGGCTACACCTTC. It codes for CASSQARGGGAYGYTF. The chain has TRBV4-2 and TRBJ1-2, with a tentative D call TRBD1 (5 bases). CDR3 length: 16 amino acids. The ends were cut back, 1 base at V and 4 bases at J, with 16 bases in the middle. Germline lookup yields CDR1 LGHNA and CDR2 YNFKEQ.

The rearrangement links TRBV28 to TRBJ2-3; TRBD2 might be the D (6 bases). CDR3 size: 15 residues. Germline CDR1 reads MDHEN; CDR2 reads SYDVKM. Trimming removed 3 bases from V and 1 base from J, with 11 bases in between. The CDR3 here is CASSFKWRGTDTQYF. The CDR3 DNA reads as TGTGCCAGCAGTTTTAAGTGGAGGGGCACAGATACGCAGTATTTT.

V gene TRBV4-3 combines with J gene TRBJ2-5; the match to TRBD2 covers 13 bases. This CDR3 is built from 15 residues. Per germline, CDR1 LGHNA and CDR2 YSLEER. V dropped 4 bases and J dropped 5; count of bases not matched to a gene: 4. The CDR3 DNA reads as TGCGCCAGCAGCCCCCGGACTAGCGGGGGTGAGACCCAGTACTTC. Its translation: CASSPRTSGGETQYF.

This clone was observed a single time. This rearrangement joins TRBV6-1 to TRBJ1-5, with 7 bases that match TRBD1. Germline V gene data show CDR1 as MNHNS and CDR2 as SASEGT. CDR3 length: 15 residues. J gave up 9 bases and V 6 bases, and 14 bases lay outside the gene matches. The CDR3 spells CASREQGNWGRPQHF. CDR3 nucleotides: TGTGCCAGCAGAGAACAGGGGAACTGGGGAAGGCCCCAGCATTTT.

The CDR3 spells CASRETNTGELFF. In DNA, the CDR3 is TGTGCCAGCAGGGAGACGAACACCGGGGAGCTGTTTTTT. The V gene is TRBV28, the J gene TRBJ2-2, with D unclear. The V gene's germline CDR1 is MDHEN and CDR2 SYDVKM. V lost 6 bases and J lost 0, with 5 bases in between. The CDR3 totals 13 residues.

The rearrangement joins TRBV10-3 to TRBJ2-7; a weak D match, TRBD2 (5 bases). V lost 5 bases to trimming and J lost 1 base, with 6 bases between them. Per germline, CDR1 ENHRY and CDR2 SYGVKD. CDR3 size: 12 residues. The CDR3 is CAISRGSYEQYV. The CDR3 region has the DNA TGTGCCATCAGTCGGGGATCCTACGAGCAGTACGTC.

This chain links TRBV9 with TRBJ2-1, with D perhaps TRBD1 (6 bases). Germline lookup yields CDR1 SGDLS and CDR2 YYNGEE. Trimming took 1 base from V and 4 from J, leaving 12 bases between them. This CDR3 is built from 15 residues. CDR3 nucleotide sequence: TGTGCCAGCAGCGTAAGAGGGGGTTTGTACAATGAGCAGTTCTTC. Translating gives CASSVRGGLYNEQFF.

This chain joins TRBV5-6 and TRBJ1-5; D gene unclear. V gave up 0 bases and J gave up 0 bases, with 7 bases separating them. The CDR3 totals 15 residues. Germline values: CDR1 SGHDT, CDR2 YYEEEE. CDR3 region: CASSLVGSSNQPQHF. CDR3 nucleotide sequence: TGTGCCAGCAGCTTGGTGGGGAGTAGCAATCAGCCCCAGCATTTT.

V gene TRBV6-6 combines with J gene TRBJ2-1; D possibly corresponds to TRBD1 (5 bases). The CDR3 totals 13 residues. CDR1 is MNHNY and CDR2 is SVGAGI in the germline V gene (reference sequence). V lost 4 bases, J lost 7 bases, and 11 bases lay in between. This chain's CDR3 is CASSSTTANEQFF. CDR3 DNA: TGTGCCAGCAGTTCGACGACAGCTAATGAGCAGTTCTTC.

The chain has TRBV5-1 and TRBJ2-3, with D maybe TRBD1 (7 bases). Trimming took 0 bases from V and 4 from J, leaving 9 bases between them. CDR3 size: 14 residues. Germline lookup yields CDR1 SGHRS and CDR2 YFSETQ. CDR3 in amino acids: CASSLARGADTQYF. The CDR3 DNA is TGCGCCAGCAGCTTGGCCAGGGGGGCAGATACGCAGTATTTT.

The chain recombines TRBV5-4 with TRBJ2-7, with 8 nucleotides matching TRBD2. V gave up 4 bases and J gave up 6 bases; unmatched junction bases: 3. CDR3 length: 12 residues. Germline V CDR1 and CDR2: SGHNT, YYREEE (reference sequence). In DNA form, the CDR3 reads TGTGCCAGCAGCCCCGGGGGGGTCGAGCAGTACTTC. It is translated as CASSPGGVEQYF.

The chain has TRBV30 and TRBJ1-4, with unresolved D. The CDR3 loop spans 17 amino acids. Looked up from germline, CDR1 is GTSNPN and CDR2 is SVGIG (reference sequence). The ends were cut back, 2 bases at V and 3 bases at J, with 19 bases in the middle. The CDR3 region has the DNA TGTGCCTGGAGTCCCACTACTACGGACGGGGCTAATGAAAAACTGTTTTTT. Translation: CAWSPTTTDGANEKLFF.

V gene TRBV15 combines with J gene TRBJ2-1, with no clear D. Trimming removed 1 base at V and 5 bases at J, with 12 bases between. The germline gives CDR1 LNHNV, CDR2 YYDKDF (reference sequence). This CDR3 spans 15 amino acids. CDR3 residues: CATSRGRDTNNEQFF. In DNA, the CDR3 is TGTGCCACCAGCAGAGGCCGAGACACAAACAATGAGCAGTTCTTC. Using reference TRBV15 and TRBJ2-1 for the parts outside the CDR3, the full variable domain is DAMVIQNPRYQVTQFGKPVTLSCSQTLNHNVMYWYQQKSSQAPKLLFHYYDKDFNNEADTPDNFQSRRPNTSFCFLDIRSPGLGDTAMYLCATSRGRDTNNEQFFGPGTRLTVL.

The chain links TRBV19 to TRBJ1-4; no definite D call. V lost 1 base and J 7 bases, leaving 13 bases between the germline ends. This CDR3 has 15 residues. From germline, CDR1 is LNHDA and CDR2 SQIVND (reference sequence). CDR3 DNA sequence: TGTGCCAGTAGTATAGGTTCCGATACGGGTGAAAAACTGTTTTTT. It yields the protein CASSIGSDTGEKLFF.

The chain employs TRBV29-1 and TRBJ1-3, with D uncertain. This CDR3 has 15 residues. V was trimmed by 0 bases and J by 3 bases, leaving 12 bases between them. Germline loops: CDR1 SQVTM, CDR2 ANQGSEA. The CDR3 loop reads CSVEDFGRNGNTIYF. CDR3 bases: TGCAGCGTTGAAGATTTTGGCCGAAATGGAAACACCATATATTTT.

The chain links TRBV6-5 to TRBJ1-2; 8 nucleotides align to TRBD1. V lost 6 bases, J lost 8 bases, and 14 bases stayed unmatched. Germline-derived CDR1 and CDR2 are MNHEY and SVGAGI. CDR3 length: 15 amino acids. CDR3 nucleotide sequence: TGTGCCAGCAGGCAGATCAGACAGGGGTTATTAGGCTACACCTTC. This translates into CASRQIRQGLLGYTF.